The T cell receptor beta chain under discussion was sequenced for a study of cytomegalovirus exposure and HLA in healthy donors. Study-level results: A missense variant in DCLRE1C was later tied to TCR beta V- and J-gene trimming. Previous analysis showed most TCR beta V segments were productive about 87% or about 30% of the time. The authors judged a highly shared variant cluster likely a sequencing artifact.

The PCR employed 60 Vbeta primers together with 13 Jbeta primers. Authors' processing steps: An analysis that came later counted 70 million to 100 million unique TCR beta chains, about 10 million shared. The assay was immunoSEQ multiplex PCR, and TCRdb's table has in-frame clones only and misses some. V, J and clone size were drawn from that table, and D and trimming were deduced from the DNA. This table has about 82,000 clones, 60% to 80% appearing once. Germline V gene sequence: CDR1 MDHEN, CDR2 SYDVKM. The CDR3 consists of 14 residues. The ends were cut back, 3 bases at V and 2 bases at J, with 9 bases in the middle. As regards this clone: Its cognate antigen is unknown.

The clonotype was recovered from a woman between 45 and 65 years old in good health and CMV-seropositive. The specimen sequenced was PBMCs. The chain carries TRBV28 and TRBJ2-3, with D hard to call. For the CDR3, the DNA is TGTGCCAGCAGTTTTCAGCGAACCACAGATACGCAGTATTTT. It is translated as CASSFQRTTDTQYF.